Listed below are T cell receptor beta chains from one sample, sequenced in a study of blood T cell repertoires in COVID-19. Repertoires were generated with immunoSEQ multiplex PCR, while TCRdb's copy carries only in-frame clones and drops some. The table includes over 200,000 clones, roughly 80% detected once. The sequencing input was peripheral blood. The receptor source for this set is a man aged 50-60 years with active or convalescent COVID-19. Each CDR3 is given with its conserved first and last residue. The D gene is left open where the match is weak. Clone size is shown for a subset of rows, as once, few, many or a class of expanded clone.

D gene,clone size,J gene,V gene,CDR3 protein,CDR3 DNA
NA,NA,TRBJ1-5,TRBV4-3,CASSQDRTASNQPQHF,TGCGCCAGCAGCCAAGATCGTACAGCTAGCAATCAGCCCCAGCATTTT
TRBD1,NA,TRBJ1-4,TRBV7-2,CASSLDRGTNEKLFF,TGTGCCAGCAGCTTGGACAGGGGGACTAATGAAAAACTGTTTTTT
NA,NA,TRBJ1-1,TRBV11-2,CASSPAGDAFF,TGTGCCAGCAGCCCCGCAGGCGATGCTTTCTTT
NA,NA,TRBJ2-1,TRBV5-4,CASSGGQGYNEQFF,TGTGCCAGCAGCGGGGGCCAAGGTTACAATGAGCAGTTCTTC
TRBD1,NA,TRBJ2-1,TRBV24-1,CATSDRTGGSSNEQFF,TGTGCCACCAGTGACCGGACAGGGGGAAGTAGCAATGAGCAGTTCTTC
NA,NA,TRBJ2-2,TRBV4-2,CASSQGLASAGELFF,TGTGCCAGCAGCCAAGGGCTAGCGTCAGCCGGGGAGCTGTTTTTT
NA,NA,TRBJ2-4,TRBV6-6,CASSGVGGIAKNIQYF,TGTGCCAGCAGCGGGGTGGGGGGAATAGCCAAAAACATTCAGTACTTC
TRBD1,NA,TRBJ2-2,TRBV3-1/TRBV3-2,CASRLGQTNTGELFF,TGTGCCAGCAGACTGGGACAGACTAACACCGGGGAGCTGTTTTTT
NA,NA,TRBJ2-4,TRBV7-2,CASSWPKNIQYF,TGTGCCAGCAGCTGGCCCAAAAACATTCAGTACTTC
NA,NA,TRBJ2-2,TRBV2,CASRTPENTGELFF,TGTGCCAGCAGGACTCCCGAGAACACCGGGGAGCTGTTTTTT
NA,NA,TRBJ1-4,TRBV2,CASSAYSQFNEKLFF,TGTGCCAGCAGTGCTTATTCACAGTTCAATGAAAAACTGTTTTTT
TRBD1,NA,TRBJ1-1,TRBV6-5,CASSDQGQLNTEAFF,TGTGCCAGCAGCGACCAGGGACAGTTAAACACTGAAGCTTTCTTT
NA,NA,TRBJ1-3,TRBV10-3,CAISPRGSSGNTIYF,TGTGCCATCAGTCCCCGGGGGAGCTCTGGAAACACCATATATTTT
TRBD1,few,TRBJ2-4,TRBV7-3,CASSLTRGQGNIQYF,TGTGCCAGCAGCTTAACCAGAGGACAGGGAAACATTCAGTACTTC
TRBD1,NA,TRBJ1-1,TRBV5-1,CASSPSGGPTEAFF,TGCGCCAGCAGCCCTTCAGGGGGCCCCACTGAAGCTTTCTTT
TRBD1,NA,TRBJ2-1,TRBV28,CASSLWGQGDNEQFF,TGTGCCAGCAGTTTATGGGGACAGGGTGACAATGAGCAGTTCTTC
NA,NA,TRBJ2-3,TRBV6-5,CASSSPGTDTQYF,TGTGCCAGCAGCTCCCCGGGCACAGATACGCAGTATTTT
TRBD1,once,TRBJ1-1,TRBV29-1,CSGGQGSPGTEAFF,TGCAGCGGTGGACAGGGGTCCCCGGGCACTGAAGCTTTCTTT
NA,NA,TRBJ1-6,TRBV27,CASSPPGESSYNSPLHF,TGTGCCAGCAGTCCCCCGGGGGAGAGCTCCTATAATTCACCCCTCCACTTT
TRBD2,NA,TRBJ2-1,TRBV2,CASSELAGEYEQFF,TGTGCCAGCAGTGAACTAGCGGGGGAGTATGAGCAGTTCTTC
NA,NA,TRBJ1-1,TRBV19,CASSITSGRNEAFF,TGTGCCAGTAGTATCACATCAGGGCGGAATGAAGCTTTCTTT
NA,NA,TRBJ1-4,TRBV25-1,CASSEYETTLNEKLFF,TGTGCCAGCAGTGAATACGAGACAACCCTTAATGAAAAACTGTTTTTT
TRBD2,NA,TRBJ2-3,TRBV7-3,CASRSGGATDTQYF,TGTGCCAGCCGGAGCGGGGGGGCAACAGATACGCAGTATTTT
TRBD1,NA,TRBJ2-3,TRBV11-2,CASSLGGGATDTQYF,TGTGCCAGCAGCTTAGGAGGGGGCGCAACAGATACGCAGTATTTT
NA,NA,TRBJ1-3,TRBV5-8,CASSLRRGGSSGNTIYF,TGTGCCAGCAGCCTCCGACGGGGTGGGAGCTCTGGAAACACCATATATTTT
TRBD2,NA,TRBJ2-2,TRBV7-2,CASTPKWLAGAAGELFF,TGTGCCAGCACCCCCAAATGGCTAGCGGGGGCGGCCGGGGAGCTGTTTTTT
NA,NA,TRBJ1-5,TRBV27,CASSLQGSQPQHF,TGTGCCAGCAGCCTACAGGGTAGCCAGCCCCAGCATTTT
NA,NA,TRBJ1-1,TRBV5-1,CASSSGSVENTEAFF,TGCGCCAGCAGCTCGGGATCTGTGGAGAACACTGAAGCTTTCTTT
NA,NA,TRBJ1-1,TRBV29-1,CSVERDPGDTEAFF,TGCAGCGTTGAGCGGGACCCTGGGGACACTGAAGCTTTCTTT
NA,NA,TRBJ2-5,TRBV6-5,CASRFRGAGETQYF,TGTGCCAGCAGGTTCAGGGGGGCCGGCGAGACCCAGTACTTC
TRBD2,NA,TRBJ2-7,TRBV4-1,CASSPSERGSSYEQYF,TGCGCCAGCAGCCCCTCGGAGCGGGGGTCCTCCTACGAGCAGTACTTC
TRBD2,once,TRBJ2-7,TRBV5-4,CASSLGSGYARGEQYF,TGTGCCAGCAGCTTGGGTAGCGGGTACGCCCGGGGCGAGCAGTACTTC
TRBD1,once,TRBJ1-2,TRBV28,CASNKGGGYYGYTF,TGTGCCAGCAACAAAGGAGGGGGCTACTATGGCTACACCTTC
NA,NA,TRBJ1-1,TRBV12-3/TRBV12-4,CASNKERAREAFF,TGTGCCAGCAACAAAGAGAGGGCCAGGGAAGCTTTCTTT
NA,NA,TRBJ1-2,TRBV6-4,CASSINSGAGNYGYTF,TGTGCCAGCAGCATCAATTCAGGGGCCGGGAACTATGGCTACACCTTC
TRBD2,NA,TRBJ2-1,TRBV6-4,CASSALLGGEQFF,TGTGCCAGCAGTGCTTTGTTGGGAGGGGAGCAGTTCTTC
TRBD1,NA,TRBJ1-2,TRBV5-8,CASSPQGLPGYTF,TGTGCCAGCAGCCCACAGGGGTTACCTGGCTACACCTTC
TRBD1,NA,TRBJ2-7,TRBV27,CASSLRTGGRYEQYF,TGTGCCAGCAGTTTGCGGACAGGGGGTCGCTACGAGCAGTACTTC
TRBD1,NA,TRBJ2-7,TRBV5-1,CASSSGQGSYEQYF,TGCGCCAGCAGCTCGGGACAGGGGTCCTACGAGCAGTACTTC
TRBD1,NA,TRBJ2-2,TRBV6-5,CASSPTGANTGELFF,TGTGCCAGCAGCCCGACAGGGGCGAACACCGGGGAGCTGTTTTTT
NA,NA,TRBJ1-2,TRBV7-2,CASSTGGVDGYTF,TGTGCCAGCAGCACGGGAGGCGTCGATGGCTACACCTTC
TRBD2,NA,TRBJ2-5,TRBV5-4,CASSRTSGAQETQYF,TGTGCCAGCAGCCGGACTAGCGGGGCCCAAGAGACCCAGTACTTC
NA,NA,TRBJ2-5,TRBV6-5,CASRAPGETQYF,TGTGCCAGCAGGGCCCCGGGGGAGACCCAGTACTTC
NA,NA,TRBJ1-1,TRBV30,CAWSRARNTEAFF,TGTGCCTGGTCCAGGGCCAGGAACACTGAAGCTTTCTTT
TRBD1,NA,TRBJ2-7,TRBV28,CASSLWGTGSSYEQYF,TGTGCCAGCAGTTTATGGGGGACAGGTTCCTCCTACGAGCAGTACTTC
TRBD2,NA,TRBJ2-3,TRBV29-1,CSVEGLAGGTDTQYF,TGCAGCGTTGAAGGGCTAGCGGGGGGAACAGATACGCAGTATTTT
NA,NA,TRBJ1-1,TRBV5-5,CASSPTGRTEAFF,TGTGCCAGCAGCCCTACAGGGCGCACTGAAGCTTTCTTT
NA,NA,TRBJ2-1,TRBV19,CASSAPPGGLNNEQFF,TGTGCCAGTAGTGCCCCCCCGGGGGGCTTAAACAATGAGCAGTTCTTC
NA,NA,TRBJ1-1,TRBV5-1,CASSLGAGGGEAFF,TGCGCCAGCAGCTTGGGGGCAGGTGGAGGGGAAGCTTTCTTT
NA,NA,TRBJ1-5,TRBV28,CASAEGGQGQPQHF,TGTGCCAGCGCCGAGGGGGGGCAAGGGCAGCCCCAGCATTTT
TRBD1,NA,TRBJ2-7,TRBV6-5,CASKMDRDVEQYF,TGTGCCAGCAAGATGGACAGGGACGTCGAGCAGTACTTC
NA,NA,TRBJ1-6,TRBV6-4,CASSAALGSPLHF,TGTGCCTCCTCGGCGGCATTAGGATCACCCCTCCACTTT
NA,NA,TRBJ1-2,TRBV9,CASSPRQSPSSFNYGYTF,TGTGCCAGCAGCCCCCGACAGTCCCCAAGTTCTTTTAACTATGGCTACACCTTC
TRBD1,many,TRBJ1-2,TRBV18,CASSQTGEPDGYTF,TGTGCCAGCTCACAGACAGGGGAACCGGATGGCTACACCTTC
NA,NA,TRBJ1-3,TRBV7-2,CASSLLPAKDIFSGNTIYF,TGTGCCAGCAGCTTACTCCCAGCCAAGGACATCTTCTCTGGAAACACCATATATTTT
TRBD2,once,TRBJ2-7,TRBV18,CASSPGTSGGFLTREQYF,TGTGCCAGCTCACCAGGGACTAGCGGGGGGTTCCTAACGAGGGAGCAGTACTTC
TRBD2,NA,TRBJ2-3,TRBV11-2,CASSRPEVTSGHTDTQYF,TGTGCCAGCAGCCGTCCGGAGGTAACTAGCGGCCACACAGATACGCAGTATTTT
TRBD2,NA,TRBJ2-1,TRBV4-2,CASSQVKKRGEQFF,TGTGCCAGCAGCCAAGTTAAGAAGCGGGGGGAGCAGTTCTTC
NA,once,TRBJ2-1,TRBV2,CASTPENEQFF,TGTGCCAGCACTCCGGAGAATGAGCAGTTCTTC